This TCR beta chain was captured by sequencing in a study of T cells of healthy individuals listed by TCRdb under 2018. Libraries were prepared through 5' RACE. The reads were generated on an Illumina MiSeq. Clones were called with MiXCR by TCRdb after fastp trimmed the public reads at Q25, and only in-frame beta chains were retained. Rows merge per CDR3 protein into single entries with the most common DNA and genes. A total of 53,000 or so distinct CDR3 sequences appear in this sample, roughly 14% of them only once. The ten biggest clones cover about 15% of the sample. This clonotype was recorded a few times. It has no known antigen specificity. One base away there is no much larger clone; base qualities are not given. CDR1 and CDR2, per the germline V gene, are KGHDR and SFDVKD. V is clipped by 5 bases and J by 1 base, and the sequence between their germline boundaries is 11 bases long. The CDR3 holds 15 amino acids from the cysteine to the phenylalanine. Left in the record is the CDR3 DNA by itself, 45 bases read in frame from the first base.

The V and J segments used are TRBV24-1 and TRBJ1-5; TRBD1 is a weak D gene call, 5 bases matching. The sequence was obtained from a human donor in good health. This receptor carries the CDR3 CATSGGGVSNQPQHF. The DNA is TGTGCCACCAGTGGGGGAGGGGTAAGCAATCAGCCCCAGCATTTT.